The T cell receptor beta chain described here comes from a study of blood T cell repertoires in COVID-19. Study summary: PBMCs, B-cell-depleted T cells, or T cells were the source of the cDNA or gDNA that made up the material.

The CDR3 extends over 15 amino acids. The germline V and J ends were trimmed by 2 bases and 4 bases, with 15 bases remaining between them. The V gene's germline CDR1 is SGDLS and CDR2 YYNGEE. TCRdb's copy holds only in-frame clones and misses some; the assay was immunoSEQ multiplex PCR. The table shows 170,000 or so clones, with around nine tenths occurring only once. Sequenced sample: peripheral blood. V and J are TRBV9 and TRBJ1-2; no clear D. This clonotype originated in a woman aged 18-29 years who had recovered from COVID-19. CDR3 in amino acids: CASSVATKLTYGYTF. CDR3 nucleotides: TGTGCCAGCAGCGTTGCTACCAAACTAACCTATGGCTACACCTTC.